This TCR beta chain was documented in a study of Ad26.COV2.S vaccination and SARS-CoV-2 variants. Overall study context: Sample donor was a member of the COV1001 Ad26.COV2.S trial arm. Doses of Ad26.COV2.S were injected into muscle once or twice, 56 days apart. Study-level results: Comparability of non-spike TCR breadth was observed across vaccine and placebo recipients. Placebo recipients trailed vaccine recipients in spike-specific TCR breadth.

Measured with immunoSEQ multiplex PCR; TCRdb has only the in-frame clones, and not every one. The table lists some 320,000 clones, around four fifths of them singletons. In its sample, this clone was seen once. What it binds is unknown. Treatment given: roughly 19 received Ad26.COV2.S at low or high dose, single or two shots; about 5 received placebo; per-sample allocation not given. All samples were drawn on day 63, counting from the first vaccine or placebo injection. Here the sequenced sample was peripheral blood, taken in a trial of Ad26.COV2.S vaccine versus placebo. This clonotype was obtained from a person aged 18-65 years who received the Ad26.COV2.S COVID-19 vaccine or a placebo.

The CDR3 loop is CSVEERRGYEQYF. For the CDR3, the DNA is TGCAGCGTTGAAGAGCGGCGGGGCTACGAGCAGTACTTC. This chain uses TRBV29-1 with TRBJ2-7, with a weak D call TRBD2 (6 bases). Germline V gene lookup returns CDR1 SQVTM and CDR2 ANQGSEA. This CDR3 region has 13 residues. V was trimmed by 0 bases and J by 3 bases, leaving 9 bases between them.